This passage covers 28 T cell receptor beta chains from one sample sequenced in a study of cytomegalovirus exposure and HLA in healthy donors. Primers: 60 Vbeta forward and 13 Jbeta reverse. Assay used: immunoSEQ multiplex PCR; TCRdb lists only in-frame clones, some missing. The data show roughly 100,000 clones, with 75% to 85% seen just once and approximately 6.1% held by the top ten. The sample consisted of PBMCs. These receptors were taken from a young man in good health and CMV-seronegative.

The chain is built from TRBV4-1 and TRBJ2-2; TRBD2 matches at 8 bases. Germline loops: CDR1 MGHRA, CDR2 YSYEKL. The CDR3 length is 18 residues. Trimming removed 0 bases from V and 5 bases from J; junction bases left unmatched: 11. The CDR3, as DNA: TGCGCCAGCAGCCAAGATCGGGGGGGTACAAGGAAAACCGGGGAGCTGTTTTTT. It yields the protein CASSQDRGGTRKTGELFF.

The chain joins TRBV2 to TRBJ2-1, with D possibly TRBD2 on 5 matching bases. The V end lost 9 bases, the J end lost 5 bases, and 11 bases lay between the germline ends. CDR1 SNHLY and CDR2 FYNNEI come from the germline V gene. The CDR3 spans 12 residues. CDR3 sequence reads: CARAGLDNEQFF. The CDR3 DNA sequence: TGTGCCAGGGCGGGCCTAGACAATGAGCAGTTCTTC. Full variable domain (rest looked up from reference TRBV2 and TRBJ2-1): EPEVTQTPSHQVTQMGQEVILRCVPISNHLYFYWYRQILGQKVEFLVSFYNNEISEKSEIFDDQFSVERPDGSNFTLKIRSTKLEDSAMYFCARAGLDNEQFFGPGTRLTVL.

The chain employs TRBV7-3 and TRBJ2-1; TRBD2 might be the D (6 bases). V shed 3 bases and J shed 2 bases, with 8 bases lying between them. This CDR3 comprises 14 residues. Germline loops: CDR1 SGHTA, CDR2 FQGTGA. CDR3 DNA: TGTGCCAGCAGCTTTGGAGGGGCCTACAATGAGCAGTTCTTC. The encoded protein is CASSFGGAYNEQFF.

The genes are TRBV10-3 and TRBJ1-2; 10 positions match TRBD1. Per the germline V gene, CDR1 is ENHRY and CDR2 is SYGVKD. The CDR3 is 15 amino acids. Unmatched junction bases numbered 12, after V lost 7 bases and J lost 7 bases. In DNA form, the CDR3 reads TGTGCCATCAATCCGAAGCCGGGACAGGGGATTGGCTACACCTTC. It is translated as CAINPKPGQGIGYTF.

This clone was observed a few times. This chain links TRBV6-4 with TRBJ2-2, with 8 bases fitting TRBD2. Germline CDR1 reads MRHNA; CDR2 reads SNTAGT. V shed 0 bases, J shed 6 bases, and the junction held 0 bases outside the gene matches. The CDR3 totals 14 residues. CDR3 DNA: TGTGCCAGCAGTGACTCAGCGGGAGCCGGGGAGCTGTTTTTT. Translating it yields CASSDSAGAGELFF.

This clone was picked up one time. One junction end disagrees with the germline gene, perhaps due to a read error. The sample has other DNA sequences that encode this CDR3 too. V gene TRBV5-1 combines with J gene TRBJ2-7, with 10 bases aligning to TRBD1. The CDR3 totals 13 residues. Germline V CDR1 and CDR2: SGHRS, YFSETQ. CDR3 loop: CASSVTGGDEQYF. The CDR3 nucleotides are TGCGCCAGCAGCGTGACAGGGGGCGACGAGCAATACTTC.

This clone was observed a handful of times. The chain combines TRBV30 with TRBJ2-5; 14 nucleotides match TRBD2. This CDR3 has 17 amino acids. In germline, CDR1 is GTSNPN, CDR2 SVGIG (reference sequence). V shed 1 base and J 4 bases; nucleotides not matched to a gene: 8. The CDR3 DNA sequence: TGTGCCTGGAGTGGGGGACTAGCGGGAGTGGGGGCAGAGACCCAGTACTTC. This gives the protein CAWSGGLAGVGAETQYF.

The V call is TRBV4-1, the J call TRBJ2-1, with D tentatively TRBD1 (5 bases). The CDR3 totals 18 residues. The V end was cut by 0 bases, the J end by 5 bases, with 20 bases between. Per germline, CDR1 MGHRA and CDR2 YSYEKL. The CDR3 loop is CASSQEALGAVYNNEQFF. CDR3 bases: TGCGCCAGCAGCCAAGAGGCCCTAGGGGCGGTATATAACAATGAGCAGTTCTTC.

The CDR3 DNA reads as TGTGCCAGCAGCCCGAGCGGGGGCAATCAGCCCCAGCATTTT. Translated, it gives CASSPSGGNQPQHF. This chain connects TRBV5-6 to TRBJ1-5; D not resolved. The CDR3 extends over 14 amino acids. The V end was cut by 4 bases, the J end by 2 bases, with 10 bases between. Germline-derived CDR1 and CDR2 are SGHDT and YYEEEE.

V gene TRBV7-9 combines with J gene TRBJ1-4; a weak D match, TRBD1 (5 bases). Germline values: CDR1 SEHNR, CDR2 FQNEAQ (reference sequence). The CDR3 runs 16 residues. Trimming removed 3 bases at V and 0 bases at J, with 11 bases between. The CDR3 DNA is TGTGCCAGCAGCTTTCTCGCGACAGCAACTAATGAAAAACTGTTTTTT. Translating it yields CASSFLATATNEKLFF.

V usage is TRBV5-1 and J usage is TRBJ2-5; 8 bases match TRBD1. With the DNA end fitting TRBJ2-7 better, the J assignment may be wrong. The CDR3 is 14 amino acids. Germline V gene data show CDR1 as SGHRS and CDR2 as YFSETQ. The CDR3: CASSDRGRAYEQYF. The CDR3 bases are TGCGCCAGCAGCGACAGGGGTAGAGCCTACGAGCAGTACTTC.

The chain carries TRBV7-2 and TRBJ2-7; TRBD2 matches at 8 bases. The J segment lost 1 base and the V segment lost 2 bases, leaving 4 bases of the junction unmatched. The germline CDR1 and CDR2 sequences are SGHTA and FQGNSA. This CDR3 contains 15 residues. This CDR3 is CASSLRGGRSYEQYF. The CDR3 DNA follows: TGTGCCAGCAGCTTACGTGGCGGGAGGTCCTACGAGCAGTACTTC.

This sequence joins TRBV7-3 and TRBJ2-1; D possibly corresponds to TRBD2 (6 bases). V was pared by 4 bases and J by 5 bases, with 12 bases between. Looked up from germline, CDR1 is SGHTA and CDR2 is FQGTGA. The CDR3 loop spans 14 amino acids. This CDR3 reads CASSSGTSHNEQFF. The CDR3 DNA sequence: TGTGCCAGCAGCTCCGGGACTTCCCACAATGAGCAGTTCTTC.

The chain has TRBV7-6 and TRBJ1-2, with D uncertain. The CDR3 loop spans 12 amino acids. Germline CDR1 reads SGHVS; CDR2 reads FNYEAQ. The V end lost 3 bases, the J end lost 14 bases, and 16 bases lay between the germline ends. The CDR3, as DNA: TGTGCCAGCAGCTTTGGAGGTGGAGTCCCAACCTTC. It translates to CASSFGGGVPTF.

This chain joins TRBV19 and TRBJ2-3; 9 nucleotides match TRBD1. The CDR3 totals 14 residues. J gave up 8 bases and V 3 bases, and 6 bases lay outside the gene matches. CDR1 and CDR2 (germline): LNHDA, SQIVND (reference sequence). The CDR3 region is CASSIPGGQGTQYF. Here the CDR3 DNA reads TGTGCCAGTAGTATCCCCGGGGGACAGGGTACGCAGTATTTT.

This chain uses TRBV5-1 with TRBJ2-1; D uncertain. V was clipped by 2 bases and J by 5 bases, with 2 bases between them. The CDR3 runs to 11 residues. The germline CDR1 and CDR2 sequences are SGHRS and YFSETQ. The CDR3 DNA reads as TGCGCCAGCAGCTTCGACAATGAGCAGTTCTTC. Encoded protein: CASSFDNEQFF.

V is TRBV7-9 and J is TRBJ2-2; TRBD2 matches at 9 bases. This CDR3 comprises 16 residues. CDR1 SEHNR and CDR2 FQNEAQ come from the germline V gene (reference sequence). The CDR3 coding sequence is TGTTCCGTTTGTGAGGGCCTAGCGGGAACGACCGGGGAGCTGTTTTTT. Its translation: CSVCEGLAGTTGELFF.

J is TRBJ1-5 and V is TRBV11-2, with TRBD1 identical over 12 bases. Germline CDR1 SGHAT, CDR2 FQNNGV. CDR3 length equals 15 residues. V gave up 4 bases and J gave up 6 bases; unmatched junction bases: 4. The CDR3 region has the DNA TGTGCCAGCAGCTCCGGGACAGGGGGCGCTCAGCCCCAGCATTTT. Its protein product is CASSSGTGGAQPQHF.

The chain employs TRBV7-9 and TRBJ2-1; D is possibly TRBD2 (7 bases). Trimming stripped 11 bases from V and 16 bases from J, with 27 bases between. The CDR3 runs 13 residues. Germline V gives CDR1 SEHNR, CDR2 FQNEAQ (reference sequence). The chain's CDR3 is CAGGGRRLSGHFF. The CDR3 DNA follows: TGTGCCGGGGGGGGCAGAAGGCTCTCTGGGCATTTCTTC.

The chain has TRBV19 and TRBJ2-7; 7 bases are shared with TRBD2. Germline values: CDR1 LNHDA, CDR2 SQIVND (reference sequence). The CDR3 has 14 residues. V lost 5 bases to trimming and J lost 0 bases; unmatched junction nucleotides: 4. CDR3 loop: CASSPTSSSYEQYF. The CDR3 region has the DNA TGTGCCAGTAGTCCGACTAGCAGCTCCTACGAGCAGTACTTC.

The V call is TRBV19, the J call TRBJ2-6, with 10 nucleotides matching TRBD2. V shed 4 bases and J 0 bases; nucleotides not matched to a gene: 9. Germline-derived CDR1 and CDR2 are LNHDA and SQIVND (reference sequence). The CDR3 is made up of 19 amino acids. CDR3 sequence reads: CASSTPTSGAYSGANVLTF. CDR3 in DNA: TGTGCCAGTAGTACCCCTACTAGCGGGGCTTACTCTGGGGCCAACGTCCTGACTTTC.

The V call is TRBV7-9, the J call TRBJ2-2; D uncertain. V lost 3 bases and J lost 6, with 5 bases in between. CDR1 SEHNR and CDR2 FQNEAQ come from the germline V gene (reference sequence). This CDR3 is 12 amino acids long. DNA for the CDR3: TGTGCCAGCAGCTTTGCGGCCGGGGAGCTGTTTTTT. It specifies CASSFAAGELFF.

This clone has just one count. The chain carries TRBV7-3 and TRBJ2-1, with 7 nucleotides matching TRBD2. The CDR3 covers 15 residues. Germline CDR1 SGHTA, CDR2 FQGTGA. V lost 2 bases and J lost 7; bases outside the gene matches: 8. In nucleotides, the CDR3 is TGTGCCAGCAGCTTACTAGCGGTACTACCAAATGAGCAGTTCTTC. Its protein product is CASSLLAVLPNEQFF.

V and J are TRBV6-1 and TRBJ2-5; D not certain. CDR3 length: 13 residues. Germline V lookup: CDR1 MNHNS, CDR2 SASEGT. The V end lost 4 bases, the J end lost 5 bases, and 11 bases lay between the germline ends. CDR3 nucleotide sequence: TGTGCCAGCAGTGTTGGAGTTCAGGAGACCCAGTACTTC. It encodes CASSVGVQETQYF.

V is TRBV7-9 and J is TRBJ2-6; maybe TRBD1 (5 bases). Germline CDR1 SEHNR, CDR2 FQNEAQ (reference sequence). The V and J ends lost 3 bases and 1 base respectively, with 10 bases between them. The CDR3 spans 16 residues. CDR3 sequence (DNA): TGTGCCAGCAGCTTGTATAGGGGTTCTGGGGCCAACGTCCTGACTTTC. This encodes CASSLYRGSGANVLTF.

This clone was detected a few times. CDR3 DNA: TGTGCCAGCAGTTACGAGGAGAGGAACGAGCAGTACTTC. This translates into CASSYEERNEQYF. This chain connects TRBV6-5 to TRBJ2-7; D is unclear. CDR1 MNHEY and CDR2 SVGAGI come from the germline V gene. The CDR3 spans 13 residues. V was trimmed by 2 bases and J by 5 bases, leaving 10 bases between them.

The rearrangement uses TRBV19 and TRBJ2-3; TRBD2 agrees at 9 bases. CDR1 is LNHDA and CDR2 is SQIVND in the germline V gene (reference sequence). The CDR3 totals 19 residues. Trimming removed 5 bases from V and 2 bases from J; junction bases left unmatched: 17. The CDR3 loop is CASSSSPGLANSLTDTQYF. As DNA, the CDR3 is TGTGCCAGTAGTTCCTCCCCGGGACTAGCCAATTCCCTCACAGATACGCAGTATTTT.

This chain links TRBV7-6 with TRBJ2-3, with 9 bases matching TRBD1. Germline lookup yields CDR1 SGHVS and CDR2 FNYEAQ. This CDR3 has 13 residues. J gave up 5 bases and V 11 bases, and 8 bases lay outside the gene matches. CDR3 nucleotide sequence: TGTGCCGTGAGGGACAGGGCAAAAGATACGCAGTATTTT. This encodes CAVRDRAKDTQYF. Together with reference TRBV7-6 and TRBJ2-3, the CDR3 gives the full variable domain: GAGVSQSPRYKVTKRGQDVALRCDPISGHVSLYWYRQALGQGPEFLTYFNYEAQQDKSGLPNDRFSAERPEGSISTLTIQRTEQRDSAMYRCAVRDRAKDTQYFGPGTRLTVL.